The 18 T cell receptor beta chains below come from one sample, sequenced in a study of T cell responses to AZD1222 COVID-19 vaccine. The repertoire was sequenced with immunoSEQ multiplex PCR; TCRdb's copy has only in-frame clones and lacks some. The table lists some 190,000 clones, about 92% of them singletons. The sample consisted of peripheral blood, taken on day 0 of AZD1222 vaccination. These receptors all come from an adult in good health.

The chain carries TRBV10-3 and TRBJ1-1, with a tentative D call TRBD1 (6 bases). The CDR3 loop spans 15 amino acids. Germline values: CDR1 ENHRY, CDR2 SYGVKD. The V gene lost 3 bases and the J gene lost 4 bases, with 15 bases spanning the gap. Written as DNA, the CDR3 is TGTGCCATCAGTGACGGGACACACCGGAGCACTGAAGCTTTCTTT. It is translated as CAISDGTHRSTEAFF.

The chain uses TRBV5-5 and TRBJ1-4; D not certain. This CDR3 comprises 15 residues. Germline CDR1 SGHKS, CDR2 YYEKEE (reference sequence). Trimming took off 0 bases at V and 3 bases at J, with 9 bases between the two ends. The CDR3 loop is CASSLAIGSNEKLFF. In DNA, the CDR3 is TGTGCCAGCAGCTTGGCAATTGGGTCTAATGAAAAACTGTTTTTT.

The CDR3 sequence: CASSQYNEQFF. In nucleotides, the CDR3 is TGTGCCAGCAGCCAGTACAATGAGCAGTTCTTC. The gene calls are TRBV6-2 or TRBV6-3 and TRBJ2-1, with D uncertain. The CDR3 consists of 11 residues. Germline V CDR1 and CDR2: MNHEY, SVGEGT. The V end was cut by 6 bases, the J end by 4 bases, with 4 bases between.

The CDR3 DNA sequence: TGCAGTGCTAGTGTCCAGCCGACTAACTATGGCTACACCTTC. It encodes CSASVQPTNYGYTF. The chain employs TRBV20-1 and TRBJ1-2, with D unclear. V lost 3 bases and J 0 bases, leaving 11 bases between the germline ends. The CDR3 length is 14 residues. Germline assignment: CDR1 DFQATT and CDR2 SNEGSKA (reference sequence).

V usage is TRBV6-4 and J usage is TRBJ1-2; D not resolved. Germline V gene lookup returns CDR1 MRHNA and CDR2 SNTAGT. V was clipped by 6 bases and J by 8 bases, with 16 bases between them. This CDR3 spans 13 amino acids. CDR3 region: CASSGSTAGGYTF. In DNA form, the CDR3 reads TGTGCCAGCAGCGGATCGACTGCGGGAGGCTACACCTTC.

The rearrangement links TRBV4-1 to TRBJ1-3, with TRBD1 matching over 7 bases. Germline V gives CDR1 MGHRA, CDR2 YSYEKL. The CDR3 consists of 16 residues. V lost 4 bases, J lost 4 bases, and 10 bases stayed unmatched. CDR3 amino acids: CASSLDRSEGGNTIYF. CDR3 bases: TGCGCCAGCAGCCTGGACAGGTCCGAGGGGGGAAACACCATATATTTT.

This clone was seen only once. The V and J genes are TRBV30 and TRBJ2-1; 7 bases match TRBD2. J lost 7 bases, V lost 8 bases, and 5 bases had no gene match. CDR3 length equals 11 residues. Germline CDR1 and CDR2: GTSNPN and SVGIG (reference sequence). The CDR3 nucleotides are TGTGCCCGCAGGGAGGGGAATGAGCAGTTCTTC. It yields the protein CARREGNEQFF.

The chain couples TRBV27 to TRBJ2-1; tentatively, D is TRBD1 or TRBD2 (5 bases each). This CDR3 has 15 amino acids. The V gene's germline CDR1 is MNHEY and CDR2 SMNVEV (reference sequence). V was shortened by 4 bases and J by 2 bases, with 12 bases between the two germline ends. Here the CDR3 DNA reads TGTGCCAGCAGTTCACCGGGACCGACCTACAATGAGCAGTTCTTC. Translating it yields CASSSPGPTYNEQFF.

The chain recombines TRBV12-3 or TRBV12-4 with TRBJ1-5, with D perhaps TRBD1 (6 bases). Deletions cut 3 bases from V and 8 bases from J, with 11 bases between. CDR3 length: 13 amino acids. The CDR3 DNA reads as TGTGCCAGCAGTTTCCAAAGACAGGAGCCCCAGCATTTT. Its translation is CASSFQRQEPQHF.

Written as DNA, the CDR3 is TGTGCCAGCTCACCACCGAACGGACAGGGGGAAGCTTTCTTT. Protein: CASSPPNGQGEAFF. The chain uses TRBV18 and TRBJ1-1; 9 nucleotides agree with TRBD1. Germline V lookup: CDR1 KGHSH, CDR2 LQKENI. Trimming cost V 0 bases and J 8 bases; bases outside gene matches: 4. The CDR3 contains 14 residues.

The V gene is TRBV15, the J gene TRBJ1-5; the D is unclear. Germline-derived CDR1 and CDR2 are LNHNV and YYDKDF (reference sequence). V was shortened by 1 base and J by 3 bases, with 10 bases between the two germline ends. The CDR3 is 15 amino acids. As DNA, the CDR3 is TGTGCCACCAGCAGAGGATCGGCGGTCAATCAGCCCCAGCATTTT. Translating gives CATSRGSAVNQPQHF.

The chain joins TRBV7-8 to TRBJ1-4, with TRBD1 identical over 7 bases. The V gene end was trimmed by 1 base and the J gene end by 5 bases; junction bases not matched to a gene: 7. Germline V gives CDR1 SGHVS, CDR2 FQNEAQ. The CDR3 length is 16 residues. The CDR3 nucleotides are TGTGCCAGCAGCTTAGGAGTCGCGGACAGGAATGAAAAACTGTTTTTT. Amino acid sequence: CASSLGVADRNEKLFF.

This clone has a single count. V gene TRBV15 combines with J gene TRBJ1-1; D is perhaps TRBD1 (6 bases). CDR1 and CDR2 (germline): LNHNV, YYDKDF (reference sequence). This CDR3 is 15 amino acids long. Trimming removed 5 bases at V and 0 bases at J, with 13 bases between. The CDR3 protein is CATSSGGRLNTEAFF. Here the CDR3 DNA reads TGTGCCACCAGCTCGGGGGGCCGGCTGAACACTGAAGCTTTCTTT.

The chain carries TRBV4-2 and TRBJ1-6, with 9 bases lining up with TRBD1. The J segment lost 11 bases and the V segment lost 5 bases, leaving 7 bases of the junction unmatched. The CDR3 loop spans 14 amino acids. Germline CDR1 is LGHNA and CDR2 is YNFKEQ. This chain's CDR3 is CASSDRQGVTPLHF. The CDR3 DNA follows: TGTGCCAGCAGCGACCGACAGGGGGTCACACCCCTCCACTTT.

This clone was detected once. CDR3 in DNA: TGTGCCATCAGTGAAAGTCTAGCGGGGGGGCTCACAGATACGCAGTATTTT. This translates into CAISESLAGGLTDTQYF. The rearrangement uses TRBV10-3 and TRBJ2-3, with 12 nucleotides matching TRBD2. V lost 3 bases to trimming and J lost 2 bases; unmatched junction nucleotides: 6. The CDR3 spans 17 residues. Looked up from germline, CDR1 is ENHRY and CDR2 is SYGVKD.

This clone has just one count. The J gene is TRBJ1-6, the V gene TRBV27; D gene uncertain. The V gene's germline CDR1 is MNHEY and CDR2 SMNVEV (reference sequence). Trimming cost V 9 bases and J 7 bases, with 10 bases left between them. The CDR3 loop spans 12 amino acids. CDR3 coding DNA: TGTGCCAGTTCGGGCCTAAATTCACCCCTCCACTTT. Translation: CASSGLNSPLHF.

The chain combines TRBV19 with TRBJ1-5; no reliable D call. Trimming left V 5 bases short and J 4 bases short, with 9 bases between. Germline V gene sequence: CDR1 LNHDA, CDR2 SQIVND (reference sequence). CDR3 length: 13 residues. CDR3 nucleotides: TGTGCCAGTAGTGCGACTACAAATCAGCCCCAGCATTTT. This sequence encodes CASSATTNQPQHF.

The chain joins TRBV7-9 to TRBJ2-7; the match to TRBD1 covers 7 bases. This CDR3 spans 13 amino acids. With 5 bases clipped from V and 3 bases from J, the junction kept 4 bases outside the gene matches. Germline V gives CDR1 SEHNR, CDR2 FQNEAQ (reference sequence). The CDR3 region is CASSPRQGYEQYF. DNA of the CDR3: TGTGCCAGCAGCCCCCGACAGGGCTACGAGCAGTACTTC.